A single sample gave rise to the 20 T cell receptor beta chains below, sequenced in a study of cytomegalovirus exposure and HLA in healthy donors. Data came from immunoSEQ multiplex PCR; TCRdb stores just in-frame clones and leaves some out. Of 150,000 to 200,000 clones listed, 80% to 85% are singletons. Sequenced sample: PBMCs. These receptors all stem from a man aged 25 to 45 in good health and CMV-seropositive.

The chain recombines TRBV7-9 with TRBJ1-1; weak D call: TRBD1 (5 bases). Trimming stripped 7 bases from V and 4 bases from J, with 13 bases between. The CDR3 is 13 amino acids. Germline V gene lookup returns CDR1 SEHNR and CDR2 FQNEAQ (reference sequence). CDR3 coding DNA: TGTGCCAGCACCCCTATGGGGCGCACTGAAGCTTTCTTT. It translates to CASTPMGRTEAFF.

A single count supports this clone. This rearrangement joins TRBV7-2 to TRBJ1-1; tentative D call: TRBD1 (6 bases). There are 15 residues in the CDR3. Per germline, CDR1 SGHTA and CDR2 FQGNSA. V lost 5 bases to trimming and J lost 0 bases, with 13 bases between them. CDR3 sequence (DNA): TGTGCCAGCAGCCAGGGGACGGTTATGAACACTGAAGCTTTCTTT. It is translated as CASSQGTVMNTEAFF.

V is TRBV10-3 and J is TRBJ1-2; a weak D match, TRBD1 (6 bases). Germline V gene data show CDR1 as ENHRY and CDR2 as SYGVKD. The V end lost 5 bases, the J end lost 4 bases, and 23 bases lay between the germline ends. The CDR3 spans 17 residues. CDR3 amino acids: CAISPSLGHNPTYGYTF. The CDR3 nucleotides read TGTGCCATCAGTCCCAGTTTGGGACATAACCCGACCTATGGCTACACCTTC.

This chain links TRBV13 with TRBJ2-1; 9 nucleotides align to TRBD2. CDR3 length: 12 amino acids. Germline assignment: CDR1 PRHDT and CDR2 FYEKMQ (reference sequence). V gave up 6 bases and J gave up 12 bases; unmatched junction bases: 6. The CDR3 here is CASSVSGRRQFF. CDR3 bases: TGTGCCAGCAGTGTCAGCGGGAGGAGGCAGTTCTTC.

The chain couples TRBV11-3 to TRBJ2-1; possible D gene TRBD1, 5 bases. The CDR3 contains 14 residues. Germline values: CDR1 SGHNT, CDR2 YENEEA. V was pared by 7 bases and J by 5 bases, with 15 bases between. The CDR3 bases are TGTGCCAGCAACTCCATGGGCAGGGACAATGAGCAGTTCTTC. As protein: CASNSMGRDNEQFF. Variable domain in full (rest from reference TRBV11-3 and TRBJ2-1): EAGVVQSPRYKIIEKKQPVAFWCNPISGHNTLYWYLQNLGQGPELLIRYENEEAVDDSQLPKDRFSAERLKGVDSTLKIQPAELGDSAVYLCASNSMGRDNEQFFGPGTRLTVL.

The gene calls are TRBV5-5 and TRBJ1-2; D not certain. Germline V gene data show CDR1 as SGHKS and CDR2 as YYEKEE (reference sequence). Deletions cut 2 bases from V and 8 bases from J, with 16 bases between. This CDR3 has 14 amino acids. This CDR3 reads CASSFGVGGPGYTF. In DNA, the CDR3 is TGTGCCAGCAGCTTTGGGGTCGGAGGCCCGGGCTACACCTTC.

This clone was observed a few times. The gene calls are TRBV18 and TRBJ2-1; 7 bases agree with TRBD1. From germline, CDR1 is KGHSH and CDR2 LQKENI. The V segment lost 5 bases and the J segment 0 bases; nucleotides outside the gene matches: 7. This CDR3 has 16 amino acids. The CDR3 spells CASSARQGSSYNEQFF. CDR3 bases: TGTGCCAGCTCAGCCCGACAGGGTAGCTCCTACAATGAGCAGTTCTTC.

V is TRBV30 and J is TRBJ2-4, with 14 bases matching TRBD2. In germline, CDR1 is GTSNPN, CDR2 SVGIG (reference sequence). Unmatched junction bases numbered 5, after V lost 4 bases and J lost 6 bases. The CDR3 consists of 15 residues. The CDR3 protein is CAWKTSGGAGNIQYF. Written as DNA, the CDR3 is TGTGCCTGGAAGACTAGCGGGGGGGCCGGAAACATTCAGTACTTC.

The chain joins TRBV11-2 to TRBJ2-1; 8 bases are shared with TRBD2. The CDR3 runs 15 residues. Germline V CDR1 and CDR2: SGHAT, FQNNGV. V lost 1 base and J lost 9; bases outside the gene matches: 8. The DNA of the CDR3 is TGTGCCAGCAGCTTAGTAGCGGGACTAGTTAGTGAGCAGTTCTTC. Residues: CASSLVAGLVSEQFF.

The chain combines TRBV30 with TRBJ1-2; D unclear. Germline V gene lookup returns CDR1 GTSNPN and CDR2 SVGIG (reference sequence). The CDR3 has 12 amino acids. V was pared by 5 bases and J by 14 bases, with 21 bases between. The CDR3 loop reads CAWERLRGTQTF. In nucleotides, the CDR3 is TGTGCCTGGGAACGGTTACGAGGAACGCAAACCTTC. Full variable domain (outside the CDR3, taken from reference TRBV30 and TRBJ1-2): SQTIHQWPATLVQPVGSPLSLECTVEGTSNPNLYWYRQAAGRGLQLLFYSVGIGQISSEVPQNLSASRPQDRQFILSSKKLLLSDSGFYLCAWERLRGTQTFGSGTRLTVV.

This chain joins TRBV9 and TRBJ2-5; a weak D match, TRBD2 (6 bases). Germline loops: CDR1 SGDLS, CDR2 YYNGEE. Trimming shortened V by 4 bases and J by 1 base, and 14 bases separated the two germline ends. This CDR3 contains 15 residues. This CDR3 is CASSHEVGLQETQYF. CDR3 bases: TGTGCCAGCAGCCACGAGGTGGGACTCCAAGAGACCCAGTACTTC.

This chain links TRBV7-8 with TRBJ2-7; possible D gene TRBD1, 5 bases. Trimming left V 7 bases short and J 2 bases short, with 15 bases between. In germline, CDR1 is SGHVS, CDR2 FQNEAQ. The CDR3 spans 14 residues. The CDR3 loop is CASIRGGRAYEQYF. The CDR3 DNA reads as TGTGCCAGCATCCGCGGCGGCAGGGCCTACGAGCAGTACTTC. Variable domain in full (rest from reference TRBV7-8 and TRBJ2-7): GAGVSQSPRYKVAKRGQDVALRCDPISGHVSLFWYQQALGQGPEFLTYFQNEAQLDKSGLPSDRFFAERPEGSVSTLKIQRTQQEDSAVYLCASIRGGRAYEQYFGPGTRLTVT.

The chain joins TRBV6-1 to TRBJ2-7; no definite D call. This CDR3 contains 10 residues. Germline CDR1 is MNHNS and CDR2 is SASEGT. Trimming pared 6 bases from V and 5 bases from J, leaving 5 bases between. The CDR3 DNA reads as TGTGCCAGCAGACGGGACGAGCAGTACTTC. Translated, it gives CASRRDEQYF.

This clone was seen only a few times. The J gene is TRBJ2-1, the V gene TRBV11-1; 9 bases are shared with TRBD2. The CDR3 consists of 16 residues. Germline V gives CDR1 SGHAT, CDR2 FQDESV (reference sequence). Trimming cost V 5 bases and J 5 bases; bases outside gene matches: 10. The CDR3 DNA reads TGTGCCAGCAGCCGTAACCTAGCGGGACGAGACAATGAGCAGTTCTTC. Protein product: CASSRNLAGRDNEQFF.

The chain couples TRBV4-1 to TRBJ2-5, with a tentative D call TRBD2 (5 bases). CDR1 and CDR2 (germline): MGHRA, YSYEKL. The CDR3 covers 13 residues. Trimming shortened V by 4 bases and J by 5 bases, and 11 bases separated the two germline ends. CDR3 sequence: CASSPARRETQYF. The CDR3 coding sequence is TGCGCCAGCAGCCCGGCCAGGAGGGAGACCCAGTACTTC.

The chain uses TRBV5-1 and TRBJ2-5; 10 bases agree with TRBD2. V gave up 4 bases and J gave up 4 bases; unmatched junction bases: 7. Germline lookup yields CDR1 SGHRS and CDR2 YFSETQ. This CDR3 region has 15 residues. Here the CDR3 DNA reads TGCGCCAGCAGCACCCTAGCGGGAGTGGGAGAGACCCAGTACTTC. Encoded protein: CASSTLAGVGETQYF. The whole variable domain, remainder taken from reference TRBV5-1 and TRBJ2-5, is KAGVTQTPRYLIKTRGQQVTLSCSPISGHRSVSWYQQTPGQGLQFLFEYFSETQRNKGNFPGRFSGRQFSNSRSEMNVSTLELGDSALYLCASSTLAGVGETQYFGPGTRLLVL.

The rearrangement uses TRBV10-3 and TRBJ2-7; TRBD2 matches 8 bases. The CDR3 has 16 residues. Germline CDR1 reads ENHRY; CDR2 reads SYGVKD. The ends lost 6 bases at V and 2 bases at J; junction bases unmatched: 12. The CDR3 loop reads CAIRGTTSGGTYEQYF. DNA of the CDR3: TGTGCCATCAGAGGTACCACCAGCGGGGGAACCTACGAGCAGTACTTC.

The rearrangement uses TRBV25-1 and TRBJ2-2, with 7 positions matching TRBD2. Germline V lookup: CDR1 MGHDK, CDR2 SYGVNS. Trimming at V came to 2 bases and at J to 3 bases, leaving 0 bases not matched to a gene. This CDR3 comprises 14 residues. This CDR3 reads CASSELADTGELFF. The CDR3, as DNA: TGTGCCAGCAGTGAACTAGCGGACACCGGGGAGCTGTTTTTT. Filled out from reference TRBV25-1 and TRBJ2-2, the complete variable domain reads EADIYQTPRYLVIGTGKKITLECSQTMGHDKMYWYQQDPGMELHLIHYSYGVNSTEKGDLSSESTVSRIRTEHFPLTLESARPSHTSQYLCASSELADTGELFFGEGSRLTVL.

This clone was found a few times. The chain carries TRBV28 and TRBJ2-7; D is unresolved. The CDR3 totals 14 residues. V gave up 7 bases and J gave up 2 bases, with 15 bases separating them. Germline CDR1 MDHEN, CDR2 SYDVKM. In DNA, the CDR3 is TGTGCCAGCACCCCTTCGTCAGGCGCCTACGAGCAGTACTTC. It is translated as CASTPSSGAYEQYF.

This clone has just a few counts. The rearrangement links TRBV5-4 to TRBJ2-5, with D perhaps TRBD1 (5 bases). Trimming removed 2 bases from V and 4 bases from J, with 15 bases in between. CDR1 is SGHNT, CDR2 YYREEE, per germline (reference sequence). This CDR3 region has 15 residues. Written as DNA, the CDR3 is TGTGCCAGCAGCTTAAGGCAGGGCGAAGGAGAGACCCAGTACTTC. It translates to CASSLRQGEGETQYF.